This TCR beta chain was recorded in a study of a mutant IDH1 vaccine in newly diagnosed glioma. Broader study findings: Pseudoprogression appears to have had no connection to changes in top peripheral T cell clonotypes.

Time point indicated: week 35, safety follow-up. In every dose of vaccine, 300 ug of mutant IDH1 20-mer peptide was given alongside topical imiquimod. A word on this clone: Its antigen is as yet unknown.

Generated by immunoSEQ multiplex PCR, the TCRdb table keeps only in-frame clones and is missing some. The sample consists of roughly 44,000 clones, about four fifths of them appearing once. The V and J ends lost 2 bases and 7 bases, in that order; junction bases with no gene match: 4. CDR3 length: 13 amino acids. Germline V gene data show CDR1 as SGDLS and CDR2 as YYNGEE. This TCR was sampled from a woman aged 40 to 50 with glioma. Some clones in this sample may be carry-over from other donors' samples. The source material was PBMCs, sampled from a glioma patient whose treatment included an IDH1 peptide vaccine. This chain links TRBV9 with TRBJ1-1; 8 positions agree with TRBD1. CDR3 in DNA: TGTGCCAGCAGCGTTGGACAGGGAGGTGAAGCTTTCTTT. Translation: CASSVGQGGEAFF.